A selection of T cell receptor beta chains follows, all from one sample in a study of T cells in Graves' hyperthyroidism and ophthalmopathy. TCRdb reprocessed the multiplex PCR reads via MiXCR and lists one record per CDR3 protein. The sample gives around 720,000 distinct CDR3 sequences, 35% of which show up once; approximately 31% is in the top ten. The sample comprised blood. Receptors originate from a woman aged 40 to 55 with Graves' hyperthyroidism. CDR3s include the opening cysteine and the closing phenylalanine or tryptophan. The D gene is left open where the match is weak. Size values are once, few and many counts, or a class for expanded clones, and some rows have none.

v_gene,j_gene,d_gene,abundance,len,CDR3aa,CDR3nt
TRBV7-2,TRBJ1-1,.,many,14,CASSLDADNTEAFF,TGTGCCAGCAGCTTAGATGCGGATAACACTGAAGCTTTCTTT
TRBV12-3/TRBV12-4,TRBJ2-7,.,few,12,CASSAEGMEQYF,TGTGCCAGCTCTGCGGAAGGTATGGAGCAGTACTTC
TRBV25-1,TRBJ1-5,TRBD1,.,15,CAWSGQGFSNQPQHF,TGTGCCTGGAGTGGACAGGGATTTAGCAATCAGCCCCAGCATTTT
TRBV18,TRBJ1-6,.,.,15,CASSHSGKGNSPLHF,TGTGCCAGCTCTCACTCCGGGAAAGGCAATTCACCCCTCCACTTT
TRBV28,TRBJ2-5,TRBD1,.,13,CASSEGQLETQYF,TGTGCCAGCAGTGAGGGACAGCTAGAGACCCAGTACTTC
TRBV29-1,TRBJ2-7,.,many,15,CSVAPPAEAGYEQYF,TGCAGCGTCGCACCCCCAGCGGAAGCAGGCTACGAGCAGTACTTC
TRBV10-3,TRBJ1-2,TRBD1,.,17,CAISEKVDREGYYGYTF,TGTGCCATCAGTGAGAAAGTGGACAGGGAGGGTTACTATGGCTACACCTTC
TRBV10-3,TRBJ1-2,.,many,14,CAISDGGGPYGYTF,TGTGCCATCAGTGACGGGGGAGGACCCTATGGCTACACCTTC
TRBV12-5,TRBJ1-5,.,.,18,CASGLVLGRADSNQPQHF,TGTGCTAGTGGTTTGGTACTGGGCAGGGCGGACAGCAATCAGCCCCAGCATTTT
TRBV4-3,TRBJ1-1,.,.,13,CASSQEKNTEAFF,TGCGCCAGCAGCCAAGAGAAGAACACTGAAGCTTTCTTT
TRBV19,TRBJ2-6,.,.,15,CASSILPPGANVLTF,TGTGCCAGTAGTATCCTGCCACCTGGGGCCAACGTCCTGACTTTC
TRBV4-1,TRBJ1-2,.,few,16,CASSQPAITGTHGYTF,TGCGCCAGCAGCCAACCGGCTATAACCGGGACACATGGCTACACCTTC
TRBV2,TRBJ2-5,TRBD1,.,15,CASSTPGQGGETRYF,TGTGCCAGCAGCACGCCGGGACAGGGAGGGGAGACCCGGTACTTC
TRBV14,TRBJ1-1,.,few,13,CASTRQFNTEAFF,TGTGCCAGCACCCGACAGTTCAACACTGAAGCTTTCTTT
TRBV2,TRBJ2-2,TRBD2,few,16,CASNPAGGPNTGELFF,TGTGCCAGCAATCCAGCGGGGGGGCCGAACACCGGGGAGCTGTTTTTT
TRBV11-2,TRBJ2-5,.,few,14,CASSLSWQKETQYF,TGTGCCAGCAGCTTAAGCTGGCAGAAAGAGACCCAGTACTTC
TRBV7-9,TRBJ1-1,.,few,16,CASSFQGEELNTEAFF,TGTGCCAGCAGCTTTCAAGGGGAGGAATTGAACACTGAAGCTTTCTTT
TRBV7-2,TRBJ2-1,.,.,12,CASSLAGAEQFF,TGTGCCAGCAGCTTAGCAGGGGCTGAGCAGTTCTTC
TRBV29-1,TRBJ2-3,.,.,12,CSEGQVTDTQYF,TGCAGTGAAGGTCAGGTTACAGATACGCAGTATTTT
TRBV19,TRBJ2-2,.,.,14,CASSPTEATGELFF,TGTGCCAGTAGTCCGACAGAAGCCACCGGGGAGCTGTTTTTT